The clone carrying this TCR beta chain was seen many times. What it binds is not known. The sample belongs to a study of CD8 T cells in ankylosing spondylitis. Whole-study findings and limits: A TCR beta motif made of under 10 highly homologous variants seemed typical of ankylosing spondylitis blood.

TCRdb independently ran MiXCR on the 5' RACE reads; one entry per CDR3 protein. The data hold about 140,000 distinct CDR3 sequences, with approximately 7.3% observed a single time. The sample comprised blood, either unsorted or a sorted T cell fraction (not recorded which). The TCR originated in a female donor with ankylosing spondylitis or in good health (not recorded which).

Here the CDR3 reads CASSPLSGLVEETQYF. The CDR3 DNA reads TGTGCCAGCAGCCCCCTAAGCGGCTTAGTGGAGGAGACCCAGTACTTC. The chain uses TRBV11-2 and TRBJ2-5; D is possibly TRBD2 (5 bases). CDR1 SGHAT and CDR2 FQNNGV come from the germline V gene. The CDR3 runs to 16 residues. V lost 5 bases, J lost 5 bases, and 21 bases lay in between.